One TCR beta chain is described in this entry. The entry originates in a study of blood T cell repertoires in COVID-19. Looking at the study overall: Collection of acute and convalescent COVID-19 samples took place in the United States, Italy and Spain.

Using immunoSEQ multiplex PCR, the repertoire was profiled, and TCRdb retains in-frame clones only, with some absent. This table holds around 310,000 clones, around 90% found once. Seattle cases were enrolled at active infection and followed longitudinally. J gave up 6 bases and V 7 bases, and 14 bases lay outside the gene matches. The CDR3 is made up of 16 amino acids. The germline V gene has CDR1 SGHTA and CDR2 FQGNSA. This chain links TRBV7-2 with TRBJ2-1; 8 nucleotides align to TRBD1. The sequenced sample was peripheral blood. The TCR originated in a woman aged 40 to 50 with COVID-19, enrolled during active disease. CDR3 region: CASTPPGQGLSNEQFF. CDR3 DNA: TGTGCCAGCACCCCTCCCGGACAGGGTTTATCCAATGAGCAGTTCTTC.